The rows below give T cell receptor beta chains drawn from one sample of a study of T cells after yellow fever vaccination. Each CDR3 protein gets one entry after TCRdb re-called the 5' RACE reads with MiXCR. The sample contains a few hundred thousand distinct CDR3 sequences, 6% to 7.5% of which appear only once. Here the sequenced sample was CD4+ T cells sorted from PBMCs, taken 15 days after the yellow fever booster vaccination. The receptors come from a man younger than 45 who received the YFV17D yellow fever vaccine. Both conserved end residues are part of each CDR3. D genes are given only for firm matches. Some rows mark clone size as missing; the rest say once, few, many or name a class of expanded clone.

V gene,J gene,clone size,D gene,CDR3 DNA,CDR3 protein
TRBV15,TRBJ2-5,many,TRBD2,TGTGCCACCAGCAGTTTATCGGGAGGAAGAGAGACCCAGTACTTC,CATSSLSGGRETQYF
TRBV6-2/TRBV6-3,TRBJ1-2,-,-,TGTGCCAGCATCCGAGATGGAGGGCCGAACTATGGCTACACCTTC,CASIRDGGPNYGYTF
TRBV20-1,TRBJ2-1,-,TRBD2,TGCAGTGCTAGAGCGGGACTAGCGGTCCATGAGCAGTTCTTC,CSARAGLAVHEQFF
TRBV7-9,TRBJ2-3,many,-,TGTGCCAGCAGCCTAGGGGTAACACCTACGCAGTATTTT,CASSLGVTPTQYF
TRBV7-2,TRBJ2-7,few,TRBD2,TGTGCCAGCAGCCACCCTCGGGGGGGATACGAGCAGTACTTC,CASSHPRGGYEQYF
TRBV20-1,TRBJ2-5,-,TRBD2,TGCAGTGCTAGAGCTGCTAGCGGGAGCGGTGAGACCCAGTACTTC,CSARAASGSGETQYF
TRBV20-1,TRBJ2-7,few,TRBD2,TGCAGTGCTAGGGGCTGGGGGGGTTACGAGCAGTACTTC,CSARGWGGYEQYF
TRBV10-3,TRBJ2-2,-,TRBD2,TGTGCCATCAGTGTCCGGGAGGACACCGGGGAGCTGTTTTTT,CAISVREDTGELFF
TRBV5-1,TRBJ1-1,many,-,TGCGCCAGCAGCTTGGGCGTAAACACTGAAGCTTTCTTT,CASSLGVNTEAFF
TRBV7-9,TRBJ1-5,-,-,TGTGCCGGCAGCCGATGGGACACCACTCAGCCCCAGCATTTT,CAGSRWDTTQPQHF
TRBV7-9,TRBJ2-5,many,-,TGTGCCAGCAGCTTAGGGGTATTGGGAGAGACCCAGTACTTC,CASSLGVLGETQYF
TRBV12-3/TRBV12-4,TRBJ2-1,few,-,TGTGCCAGCAGCAAACGAAGGAGTCCGGAGGTCAATGAGCAGTTCTTC,CASSKRRSPEVNEQFF
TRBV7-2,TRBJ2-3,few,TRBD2,TGTGCCAGCAGCAGACTAGCGGGAGGGAGCACAGATACGCAGTATTTT,CASSRLAGGSTDTQYF
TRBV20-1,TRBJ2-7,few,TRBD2,TGCAGTGCTTCTACCGGGACTAGCGATTACGAGCAGTACTTC,CSASTGTSDYEQYF
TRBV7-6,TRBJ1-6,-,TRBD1,TGTGCCAGCAGCTCGTCCGGGACAGGGGCCTCACCCCTCCACTTT,CASSSSGTGASPLHF
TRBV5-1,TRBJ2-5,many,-,TGCGCCAGCAGCTTGGCTTCGGGCTCCCAAGAGACCCAGTACTTC,CASSLASGSQETQYF
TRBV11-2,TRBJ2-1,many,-,TGTGCCAGCAGCGAACAGAGGGGTGGAGGTAATGAGCAGTTCTTC,CASSEQRGGGNEQFF
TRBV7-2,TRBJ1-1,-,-,TGTGCCAGCAGCTTCCCACGGACGTCGGCCGGGAACACTGAAGCTTTCTTT,CASSFPRTSAGNTEAFF